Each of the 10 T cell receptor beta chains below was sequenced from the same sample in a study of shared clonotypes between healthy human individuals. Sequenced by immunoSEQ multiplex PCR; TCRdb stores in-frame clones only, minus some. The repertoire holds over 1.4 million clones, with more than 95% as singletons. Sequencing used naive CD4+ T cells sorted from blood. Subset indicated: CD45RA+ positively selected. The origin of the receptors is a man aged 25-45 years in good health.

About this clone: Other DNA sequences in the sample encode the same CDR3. Here the CDR3 reads CASSLTSGNEQFF. For the CDR3, the DNA is TGTGCCAGCAGCCTAACAAGTGGCAATGAGCAGTTCTTC. The chain has TRBV5-4 and TRBJ2-1; the D is unclear. The CDR3 consists of 13 residues. Germline values: CDR1 SGHNT, CDR2 YYREEE (reference sequence). V was clipped by 4 bases and J by 6 bases, with 11 bases between them.

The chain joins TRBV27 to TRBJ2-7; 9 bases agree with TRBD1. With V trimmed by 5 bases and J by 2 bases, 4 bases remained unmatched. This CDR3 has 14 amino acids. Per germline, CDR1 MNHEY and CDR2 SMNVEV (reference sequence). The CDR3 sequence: CASSPDRGAYEQYF. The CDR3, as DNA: TGTGCCAGCAGTCCGGACAGGGGCGCCTACGAGCAGTACTTC.

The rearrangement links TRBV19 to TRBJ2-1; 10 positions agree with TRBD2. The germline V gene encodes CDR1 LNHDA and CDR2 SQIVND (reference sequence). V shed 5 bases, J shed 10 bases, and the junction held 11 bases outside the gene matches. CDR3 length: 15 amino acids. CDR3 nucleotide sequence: TGTGCCAGTAGTCGGCCCGGGACTAGCGTATACGAGCAGTTCTTC. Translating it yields CASSRPGTSVYEQFF.

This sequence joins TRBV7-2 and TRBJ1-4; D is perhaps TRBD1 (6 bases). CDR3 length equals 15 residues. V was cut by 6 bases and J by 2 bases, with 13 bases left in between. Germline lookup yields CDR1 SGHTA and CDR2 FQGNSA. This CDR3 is CASRQEGQTNEKLFF. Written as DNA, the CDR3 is TGTGCCAGCAGGCAAGAAGGACAGACTAATGAAAAACTGTTTTTT.

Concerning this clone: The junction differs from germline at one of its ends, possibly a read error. CDR3 residues: CVSSVGLAEETQYF. CDR3 nucleotide sequence: TGTGTCAGCAGCGTAGGCCTAGCGGAAGAGACCCAGTACTTC. The chain links TRBV9 to TRBJ2-5; 7 nucleotides line up with TRBD2. The CDR3 spans 14 residues. In germline, CDR1 is SGDLS, CDR2 YYNGEE.

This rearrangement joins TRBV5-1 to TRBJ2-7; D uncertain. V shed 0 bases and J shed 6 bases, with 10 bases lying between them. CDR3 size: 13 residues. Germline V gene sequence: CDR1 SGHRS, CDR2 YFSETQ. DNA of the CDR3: TGCGCCAGCAGCTTGGGCGCAGGTCTCGAGCAGTACTTC. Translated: CASSLGAGLEQYF.

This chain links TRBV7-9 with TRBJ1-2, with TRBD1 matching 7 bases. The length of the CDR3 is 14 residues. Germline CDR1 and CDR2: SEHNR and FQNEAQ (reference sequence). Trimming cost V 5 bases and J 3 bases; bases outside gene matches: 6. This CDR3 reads CASSGDRPHYGYTF. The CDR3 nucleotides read TGTGCCAGCAGCGGGGACAGACCACACTATGGCTACACCTTC.

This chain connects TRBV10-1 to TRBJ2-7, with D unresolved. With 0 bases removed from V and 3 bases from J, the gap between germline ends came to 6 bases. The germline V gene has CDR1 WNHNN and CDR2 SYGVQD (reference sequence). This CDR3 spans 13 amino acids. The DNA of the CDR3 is TGCGCCAGCAGTGAGTCGAACAGCTACGAGCAGTACTTC. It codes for CASSESNSYEQYF.

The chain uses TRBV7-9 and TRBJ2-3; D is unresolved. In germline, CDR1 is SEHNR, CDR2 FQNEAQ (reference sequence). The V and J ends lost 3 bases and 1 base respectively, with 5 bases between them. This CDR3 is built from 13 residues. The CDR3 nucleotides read TGTGCCAGCAGCTTGTCGCGCACAGATACGCAGTATTTT. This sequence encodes CASSLSRTDTQYF.

The DNA for the CDR3 is TGTGCCAGCAGCATTCGCCGGGACAGGGGATCCTACGAGCAGTACTTC. Translated: CASSIRRDRGSYEQYF. V usage is TRBV7-8 and J usage is TRBJ2-7; TRBD1 matches 10 bases. The junction had 8 bases not matched to a gene; V was cut back by 5 bases and J by 1 base. This CDR3 has 16 residues. Germline CDR1 reads SGHVS; CDR2 reads FQNEAQ.